Listed below are T cell receptor beta chains from one sample, sequenced in a study of T cell repertoires in cytomegalovirus infection. TCRdb reprocessed the reads with MiXCR, giving one entry per CDR3 protein. The sample lists 200,000 to 250,000 distinct CDR3 sequences, approximately 38% seen once, with roughly three fifths in the top ten. These receptors have no known antigen. Here the sequenced sample was CD8+ T cells from cultured PBMCs, taken from culture after CMV antigen stimulation. These receptors were collected from a human donor in good health (CMV status not recorded). Some clones in this sample may be carry-over from other donors' samples. Each CDR3 is given with its conserved first and last residue. A D gene is named only where the DNA matches it firmly. Size values are once, few and many counts, or a class for expanded clones, and some rows have none.

V	J	size	length	D	CDR3	DNA
TRBV6-1	TRBJ2-3	few	12	-	CASSDRSDTQYF	TGTGCCAGCAGTGACCGTTCAGATACGCAGTATTTT
TRBV12-3/TRBV12-4	TRBJ2-2	few	12	-	CASSPDTGELFF	TGTGCCAGCAGTCCTGACACCGGGGAGCTGTTTTTT
TRBV27	TRBJ1-1	-	11	-	CASTSNTEAFF	TGTGCCAGCACCTCGAACACTGAAGCTTTCTTT
TRBV12-3/TRBV12-4	TRBJ2-7	-	17	TRBD2	CASSLAVISGRPYEQYF	TGTGCCAGCAGTTTAGCGGTTATTAGCGGGAGACCATACGAGCAGTACTTC
TRBV9	TRBJ2-1	-	16	TRBD2	CASSGPGLAGYNEQFF	TGTGCCAGCAGCGGACCGGGACTAGCGGGATACAATGAGCAGTTCTTC
TRBV6-5	TRBJ1-4	many	15	-	CASSYSRGANEKLFF	TGTGCCAGCAGTTACTCAAGGGGGGCTAATGAAAAACTGTTTTTT
TRBV4-2	TRBJ2-7	-	17	TRBD2	CASSHVSTSGRAGEQYF	TGTGCCAGCAGCCACGTTTCCACTAGCGGGAGGGCGGGCGAGCAGTACTTC
TRBV14	TRBJ2-7	once	13	-	CASSQEMWSEQYF	TGTGCCAGCAGCCAAGAAATGTGGAGCGAGCAGTACTTC
TRBV7-9	TRBJ2-7	few	13	-	CASGRGSSYEQYF	TGTGCCAGCGGGAGGGGGAGCTCCTACGAGCAGTACTTC
TRBV19	TRBJ2-5	-	15	TRBD2	CASSMRGGAQETQYF	TGTGCCAGTAGTATGCGCGGGGGGGCCCAAGAGACCCAGTACTTC
TRBV4-1	TRBJ1-4	few	13	-	CASSKRQDEKLFF	TGCGCCAGCAGCAAAAGGCAGGATGAAAAACTGTTTTTT
TRBV7-2	TRBJ1-5	many	13	-	CASSLGRGQPQHF	TGTGCCAGCAGCTTAGGGAGGGGTCAGCCCCAGCATTTT
TRBV5-6	TRBJ1-1	-	15	-	CASSLEGVGNTEAFF	TGTGCCAGCAGCTTGGAGGGGGTGGGGAACACTGAAGCTTTCTTT
TRBV6-1	TRBJ2-5	many	13	-	CASSEQGRETQYF	TGTGCCAGCAGTGAACAGGGTCGAGAGACCCAGTACTTC
TRBV4-1	TRBJ1-3	-	14	-	CASSGARSGNTIYF	TGCGCCAGCAGTGGAGCACGCTCTGGAAACACCATATATTTT
TRBV7-1	TRBJ2-1	-	18	TRBD2	CASIGPRGVVSSYNEQFF	TGTGCCAGCATCGGACCTCGGGGGGTCGTAAGCTCCTACAATGAGCAGTTCTTC
TRBV20-1	TRBJ1-1	few	15	-	CSARAGPSFGAEAFF	TGCAGTGCTAGAGCAGGTCCGAGTTTTGGCGCTGAAGCTTTCTTT
TRBV5-4	TRBJ2-1	few	15	TRBD2	CASSLAGLGYNEQFF	TGTGCCAGCAGCCTAGCGGGTTTAGGGTACAATGAGCAGTTCTTC
TRBV19	TRBJ2-1	-	13	TRBD2	CASSASGKGEQFF	TGTGCCAGTAGTGCTAGCGGGAAAGGTGAGCAGTTCTTC
TRBV7-6	TRBJ2-5	many	16	-	CASSLKAGRGGETQYF	TGTGCCAGCAGCTTAAAAGCTGGCAGGGGCGGGGAGACCCAGTACTTC
TRBV19	TRBJ2-7	few	13	-	CASSTQPDGEQYF	TGTGCCAGTAGTACCCAACCTGACGGCGAGCAGTACTTC
TRBV4-2	TRBJ2-1	-	17	-	CASSQDRTSLFGNEQFF	TGTGCCAGCAGCCAAGATCGGACTTCTCTATTTGGGAATGAGCAGTTCTTC
TRBV7-8	TRBJ2-7	few	14	TRBD1	CASSMDRGGYEQYF	TGTGCCAGCAGCATGGACAGGGGAGGTTACGAGCAGTACTTC
TRBV2	TRBJ2-3	-	15	-	CASSNRGAGTDTQYF	TGTGCCAGCAGTAACAGGGGCGCGGGGACAGATACGCAGTATTTT
TRBV7-8	TRBJ2-3	many	17	TRBD2	CASSLIQVGGRTDTQYF	TGTGCCAGCAGCTTAATTCAAGTCGGGGGGAGGACAGATACGCAGTATTTT
TRBV27	TRBJ2-7	-	13	-	CASSPSGPNEQYF	TGTGCCAGCAGTCCAAGTGGCCCCAACGAGCAGTACTTC
TRBV4-1	TRBJ1-2	-	15	-	CASSPTRQSFYGYTF	TGCGCCAGCAGCCCAACGCGCCAGAGCTTCTATGGCTACACCTTC
TRBV6-2/TRBV6-3	TRBJ2-7	few	16	TRBD1	CASSSSVEDRAYEQYF	TGTGCCAGCAGTTCCTCCGTCGAGGACAGGGCCTACGAGCAGTACTTC
TRBV9	TRBJ2-5	few	16	-	CASSASVSQGPETQYF	TGTGCCAGCAGCGCTTCAGTCTCTCAAGGCCCAGAGACCCAGTACTTC
TRBV13	TRBJ2-5	-	14	-	CASTLQGYGETQYF	TGTGCCAGCACCCTACAGGGATACGGAGAGACCCAGTACTTC
TRBV6-6	TRBJ1-2	-	13	TRBD1	CASNEDRGQGYTF	TGTGCCAGCAACGAAGACAGGGGGCAGGGCTACACCTTC
TRBV9	TRBJ2-7	-	13	-	CASSTGGAGEQYF	TGTGCCAGCAGCACCGGGGGTGCCGGCGAGCAGTACTTC
TRBV25-1	TRBJ2-2	-	14	-	CASSEYANTGELFF	TGTGCCAGCAGTGAATATGCGAACACCGGGGAGCTGTTTTTT
TRBV3-1	TRBJ2-5	-	14	-	CASSQSTYQETQYF	TGTGCCAGCAGCCAATCGACATATCAAGAGACCCAGTACTTC
TRBV20-1	TRBJ2-2	once	16	TRBD2	CSARDKSGTNTGELFF	TGCAGTGCTAGAGATAAAAGCGGGACGAACACCGGGGAGCTGTTTTTT
TRBV12-5	TRBJ2-1	-	16	-	CASGLTALGAGDQQFF	TGTGCTAGTGGTTTGACGGCATTGGGGGCAGGGGATCAGCAGTTCTTC
TRBV20-1	TRBJ1-3	few	15	-	CSALYTGVFGNTIYF	TGCAGTGCTCTTTATACGGGGGTCTTTGGAAACACCATATATTTT
TRBV12-3/TRBV12-4	TRBJ2-1	few	17	-	CASSLVSDRHVPNEQFF	TGTGCCAGCAGTTTAGTATCGGACAGACATGTCCCCAATGAGCAGTTCTTC
TRBV7-9	TRBJ1-2	few	16	-	CASSLAVSDGIYGYTF	TGTGCCAGCAGCTTAGCGGTATCCGACGGAATTTATGGCTACACCTTC
TRBV28	TRBJ2-5	-	15	-	CARNRQVVKQETQYF	TGTGCCAGAAATCGTCAGGTGGTGAAACAAGAGACCCAGTACTTC